A selection of T cell receptor beta chains follows, all from one sample in a study of cytomegalovirus exposure and HLA in healthy donors. Sequenced by immunoSEQ multiplex PCR; TCRdb stores in-frame clones only, minus some. The sample carries 200,000 to 250,000 clones, roughly four fifths recorded once. Material: PBMCs. These receptors all come from a girl between 10 and 17 years old in good health and CMV-seronegative. Each CDR3 is given without its conserved first and last residue. The order of the fields is V gene, clone size, CDR3 protein. Some rows mark clone size as missing; the rest say once, few, many or name a class of expanded clone.

TRBV6-5 | NA | ASSYTDRASTEAF
TRBV7-9 | NA | SSSPPGGQMNTEAF
TRBV29-1 | once | SVGSSGGTDTQY
TRBV28 | NA | ASSLGSNEQY
TRBV27 | NA | ASSLGSSYNEQF
TRBV11-2 | NA | ASSLMRLGTGELF
TRBV27 | NA | ASGWGGDTQY
TRBV19 | NA | ASSEIAGGYETQY
TRBV7-8 | NA | ASSLTSTSDYEQY
TRBV27 | NA | ASSLPRIYNSPLH
TRBV6-1 | once | ASTSVSSYNEQF
TRBV10-3 | NA | AIRETGKGQQF
TRBV7-2 | NA | ASSLVVYNSPLH
TRBV6-6 | NA | ASVGGNTIY
TRBV28 | NA | ASSLRATGYATNEKLF
TRBV9 | NA | ASSVGMGQMNTDTQY
TRBV28 | NA | ASSAQAGVHGYT
TRBV11-3 | NA | ASSFEDRSLSNYGYT
TRBV10-1 | NA | ASTPKVVLRKGKDYNEQF
TRBV20-1 | NA | SAQGLDGYT
TRBV28 | NA | ASSFLRGLQWNEQF
TRBV7-8 | NA | ASSTRGVPRRTVNTEAF
TRBV7-2 | NA | ASSLRWTGKTSWAQPQH
TRBV7-8 | NA | ASSLPAQGALTPYEQY
TRBV19 | NA | ASSIAAGVFTGELF
TRBV25-1 | NA | ASRGTSGGTDTQY
TRBV5-1 | NA | ASRWGQGGSNEQF